The sequence of this T cell receptor beta chain was determined in a study of siplizumab effects on memory and regulatory T cells (dated by TCRdb to about 2019). Some background on the complete study: The effect of the anti-CD2 antibody siplizumab on alloreactive T-cell subsets was examined in allogeneic mixed lymphocyte reactions constructed from human PBMCs. What the authors observed across the whole study: Because sequences at frequencies below about 10^-5 were poorly captured, only a minor fraction of alloreactive clones could be mapped back to unstimulated subsets. A naive or memory phenotype could not be assigned to roughly 75-95% of proliferating CD4+ or CD8+ clones. Unstimulated naive T cells appeared to be more diverse than memory T cells, and naive cells seemed to make a substantial contribution to the alloresponse. No functional confirmation was obtained for the suppressive function of proliferating Tregs from siplizumab cultures. The cumulative frequency of alloreactive sequences traceable to unstimulated CD4+ memory T cells was significantly reduced by siplizumab. Among mappable alloreactive CD4+ clones, an average Treg-derived fraction of over 60% was observed with siplizumab, compared with 25% to 30% in control reactions.

Sorted unstimulated T cells and proliferating T cells recovered from mixed lymphocyte reactions underwent TCRbeta CDR3 sequencing. Fresh whole blood from more than 9 HLA-typed healthy donors served as the source for isolating PBMCs. To map where alloreactive clones came from, unstimulated CD4+ regulatory T cells were FACS-sorted. The germline V gene (reference sequence) specifies MNHNY as CDR1 and SVGAGI as CDR2. Trimming costs V 6 bases and J 3 bases, and their ends lie 7 bases apart. From the cysteine through the phenylalanine, the CDR3 covers 12 amino acids. CDR3 DNA only is kept here, 36 bases in frame from base 1. As to this clone: Its target antigen remains unknown. No much larger clone is present one base from it, and per-base qualities are unavailable.

The method behind the library was the immunoSEQ multiplex PCR assay. The deep sequencing platform assayed about 10^5 TCR templates per sample. Genomic DNA extracted from sorted T cells was the material used for TCRbeta CDR3 sequencing. The paper's processing steps were these. The R programming language was used for clonal analysis of the TCRbeta CDR3 data. Comparing unstimulated samples against CFSE-low samples taken after the reaction was how alloreactive CD4+ and CD8+ clones were defined. Regulatory or non-regulatory origin of alloreactive CD4+ clones was assigned by matching sequences to the sorted unstimulated Treg and non-Treg repertoires. Sourced from immuneACCESS, this table was stored by TCRdb with only in-frame sequences that have V and J called. A share of the clones is absent; for the studies checked, an unresolved V gene accounts for under half, and the remainder has no known explanation. The V and J calls and the clone size are those of that table, but D and trimming were determined from the DNA. For this sample the table gives 110,000 or so clones, of which roughly nine tenths were detected only once. Around 0.75% of the sample goes to the ten largest clones.

The sample was Tregs sorted from blood. The source is a human donor in good health. The chain links TRBV6-6 with TRBJ2-3; the D segment could be TRBD2, given 5 matching bases. The DNA sequence reads TGTGCCAGCAGACAGCGGACAGATACGCAGTATTTT. This translates into CASRQRTDTQYF.